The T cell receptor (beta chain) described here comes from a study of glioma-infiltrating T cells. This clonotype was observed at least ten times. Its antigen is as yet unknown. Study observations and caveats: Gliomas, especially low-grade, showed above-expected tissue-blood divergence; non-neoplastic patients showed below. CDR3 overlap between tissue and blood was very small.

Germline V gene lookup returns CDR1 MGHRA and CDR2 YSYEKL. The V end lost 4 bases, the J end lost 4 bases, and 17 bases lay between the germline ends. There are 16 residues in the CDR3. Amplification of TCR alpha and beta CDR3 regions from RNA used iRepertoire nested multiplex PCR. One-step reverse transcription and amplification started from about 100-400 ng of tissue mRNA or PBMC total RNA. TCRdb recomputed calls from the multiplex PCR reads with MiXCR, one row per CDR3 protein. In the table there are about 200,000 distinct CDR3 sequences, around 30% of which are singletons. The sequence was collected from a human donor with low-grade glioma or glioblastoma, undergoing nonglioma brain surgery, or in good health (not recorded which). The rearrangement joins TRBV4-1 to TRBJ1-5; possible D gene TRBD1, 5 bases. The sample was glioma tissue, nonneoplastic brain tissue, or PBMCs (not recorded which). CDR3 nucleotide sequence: TGCGCCAGCAGCCCAGCGCCCGGGACCCCAAATCAGCCCCAGCATTTT. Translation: CASSPAPGTPNQPQHF.